The text below deals with one TCR beta chain. Its antigen is as yet unknown. These data belong to a study of T cell responses to AZD1222 COVID-19 vaccine. Study at large: Pooled in the analysis were second doses at about 4 or about 12 weeks. The study's findings and limits: At study baseline, merely a handful of AZD1222 recipients were seropositive. CD4 TCRs linked to vaccination spanned spike, dominating at 160-218 and 743-854. Clonal diversity was possibly underestimated, and the donors were mostly white British, with more females.

Some clones are missing from TCRdb's copy, which holds only in-frame ones; the method was immunoSEQ multiplex PCR. The table records 120,000 or so clones, 92% of them present only once. Source: peripheral blood, taken on day 0 of AZD1222 vaccination. This receptor was identified in an adult in good health.

The CDR3 DNA reads TGCAGCGGCAGGGAGGGGGGAACAGATACGCAGTATTTT. Translating it yields CSGREGGTDTQYF. The J gene is TRBJ2-3, the V gene TRBV29-1, with D perhaps TRBD2 (7 bases). V shed 7 bases and J shed 3 bases, with 14 bases lying between them. This CDR3 region has 13 residues. Germline V CDR1 and CDR2: SQVTM, ANQGSEA.